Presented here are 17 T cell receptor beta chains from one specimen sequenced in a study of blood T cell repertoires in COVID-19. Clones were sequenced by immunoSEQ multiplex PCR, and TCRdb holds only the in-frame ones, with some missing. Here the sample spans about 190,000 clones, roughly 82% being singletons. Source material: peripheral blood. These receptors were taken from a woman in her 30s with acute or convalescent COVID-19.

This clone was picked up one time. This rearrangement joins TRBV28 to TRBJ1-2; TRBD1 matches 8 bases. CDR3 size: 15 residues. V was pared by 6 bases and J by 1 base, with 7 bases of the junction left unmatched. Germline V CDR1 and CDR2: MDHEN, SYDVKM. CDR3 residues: CASRPLDRDNYGYTF. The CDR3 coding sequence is TGTGCCAGCAGACCATTGGACAGGGATAACTATGGCTACACCTTC.

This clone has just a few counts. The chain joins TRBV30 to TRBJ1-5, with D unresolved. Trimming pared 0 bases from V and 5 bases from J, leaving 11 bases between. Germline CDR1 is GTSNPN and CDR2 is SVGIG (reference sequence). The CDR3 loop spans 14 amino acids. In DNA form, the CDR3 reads TGTGCCTGGAGTGTACCAGTTGAGGATCAGCCCCAGCATTTT. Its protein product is CAWSVPVEDQPQHF.

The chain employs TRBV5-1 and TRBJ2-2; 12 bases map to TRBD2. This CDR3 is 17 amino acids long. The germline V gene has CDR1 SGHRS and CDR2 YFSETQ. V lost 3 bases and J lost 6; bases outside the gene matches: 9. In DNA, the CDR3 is TGCGCCAGCAGCTCGACCCTAGCGGGAGGGTCCGCCGGGGAGCTGTTTTTT. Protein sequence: CASSSTLAGGSAGELFF.

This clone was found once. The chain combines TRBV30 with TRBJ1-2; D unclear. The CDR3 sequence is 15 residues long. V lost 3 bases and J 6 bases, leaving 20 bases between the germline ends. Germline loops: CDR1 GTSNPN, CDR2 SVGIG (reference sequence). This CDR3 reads CAWRVRVRRVDGYTF. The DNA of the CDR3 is TGTGCCTGGAGGGTTCGGGTTAGGAGGGTTGATGGCTACACCTTC. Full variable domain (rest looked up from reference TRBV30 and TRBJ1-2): SQTIHQWPATLVQPVGSPLSLECTVEGTSNPNLYWYRQAAGRGLQLLFYSVGIGQISSEVPQNLSASRPQDRQFILSSKKLLLSDSGFYLCAWRVRVRRVDGYTFGSGTRLTVV.

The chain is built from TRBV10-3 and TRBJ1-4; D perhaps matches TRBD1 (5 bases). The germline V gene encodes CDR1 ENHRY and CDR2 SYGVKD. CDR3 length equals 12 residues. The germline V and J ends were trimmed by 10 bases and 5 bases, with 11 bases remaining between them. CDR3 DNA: TGTGCCACGCAGGGTGGGAATGAAAAACTGTTTTTT. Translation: CATQGGNEKLFF.

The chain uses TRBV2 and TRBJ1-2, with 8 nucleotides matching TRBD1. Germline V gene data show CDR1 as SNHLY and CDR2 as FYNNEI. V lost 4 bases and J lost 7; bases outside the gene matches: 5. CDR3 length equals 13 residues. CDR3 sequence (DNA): TGTGCCAGCAGTGGAGAGACAGGGGTTGGCTACACCTTC. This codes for CASSGETGVGYTF.

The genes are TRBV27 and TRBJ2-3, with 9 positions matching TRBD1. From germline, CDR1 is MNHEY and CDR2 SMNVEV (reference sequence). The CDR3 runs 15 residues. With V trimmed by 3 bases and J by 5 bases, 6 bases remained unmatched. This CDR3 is CASSFTNRGQDTQYF. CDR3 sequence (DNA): TGTGCCAGCAGTTTTACAAACAGGGGGCAAGATACGCAGTATTTT.

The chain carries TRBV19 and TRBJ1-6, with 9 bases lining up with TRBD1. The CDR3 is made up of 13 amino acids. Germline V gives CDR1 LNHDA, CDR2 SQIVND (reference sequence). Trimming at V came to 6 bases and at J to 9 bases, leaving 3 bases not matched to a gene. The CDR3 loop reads CASRGDRVSPLHF. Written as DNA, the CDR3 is TGTGCCAGTAGAGGGGACAGGGTTTCACCCCTCCACTTT.

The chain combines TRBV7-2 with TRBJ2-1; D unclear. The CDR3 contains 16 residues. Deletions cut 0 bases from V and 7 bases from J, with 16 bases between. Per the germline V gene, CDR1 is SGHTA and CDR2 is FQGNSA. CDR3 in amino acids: CASSLAYDTARNEQFF. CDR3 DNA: TGTGCCAGCAGCTTAGCGTATGACACGGCGCGAAATGAGCAGTTCTTC. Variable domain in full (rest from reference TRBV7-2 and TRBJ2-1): GAGVSQSPSNKVTEKGKDVELRCDPISGHTALYWYRQSLGQGLEFLIYFQGNSAPDKSGLPSDRFSAERTGGSVSTLTIQRTQQEDSAVYLCASSLAYDTARNEQFFGPGTRLTVL.

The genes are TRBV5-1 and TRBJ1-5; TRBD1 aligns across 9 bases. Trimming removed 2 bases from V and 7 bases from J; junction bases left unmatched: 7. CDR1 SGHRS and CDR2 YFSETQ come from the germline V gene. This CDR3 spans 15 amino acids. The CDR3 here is CASSLGTGYGQPQHF. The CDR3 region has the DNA TGCGCCAGCAGCTTAGGGACAGGGTACGGGCAGCCCCAGCATTTT.

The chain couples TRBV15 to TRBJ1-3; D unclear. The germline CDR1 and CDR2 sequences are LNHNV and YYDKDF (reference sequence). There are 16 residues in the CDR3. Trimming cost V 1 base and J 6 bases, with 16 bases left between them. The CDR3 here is CATSRGAQPHLNTIYF. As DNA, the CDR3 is TGTGCCACCAGCAGAGGGGCCCAGCCGCACCTAAACACCATATATTTT.

The CDR3 DNA reads TGTGCCAGCAGTTTACCCCAGAGGTACAATGAGCAGTTCTTC. It translates to CASSLPQRYNEQFF. The chain carries TRBV28 and TRBJ2-1; D is undetermined. V lost 2 bases to trimming and J lost 4 bases, with 9 bases between them. This CDR3 contains 14 residues. Germline CDR1 reads MDHEN; CDR2 reads SYDVKM.

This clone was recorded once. The CDR3 region is CSVSHGQAGGYDEKLFF. CDR3 nucleotide sequence: TGCAGCGTTTCTCATGGACAGGCAGGAGGTTATGATGAAAAACTGTTTTTT. The rearrangement uses TRBV29-1 and TRBJ1-4, with 7 bases aligning to TRBD1. Trimming took 5 bases from V and 6 from J; bases not matched to a gene: 18. The CDR3 contains 17 residues. Looked up from germline, CDR1 is SQVTM and CDR2 is ANQGSEA.

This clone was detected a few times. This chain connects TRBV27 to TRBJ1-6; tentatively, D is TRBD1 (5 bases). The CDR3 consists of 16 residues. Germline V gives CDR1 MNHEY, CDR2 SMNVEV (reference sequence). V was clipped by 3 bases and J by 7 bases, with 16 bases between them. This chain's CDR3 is CASSFVSQGANSPLHF. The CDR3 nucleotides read TGTGCCAGCAGTTTCGTCAGTCAGGGCGCAAATTCACCCCTCCACTTT.

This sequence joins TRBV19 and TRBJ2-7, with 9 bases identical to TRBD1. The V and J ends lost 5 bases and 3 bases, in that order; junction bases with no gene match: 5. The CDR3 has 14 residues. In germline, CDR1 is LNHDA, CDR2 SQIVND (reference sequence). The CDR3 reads CASSRTGDYYEQYF. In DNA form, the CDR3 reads TGTGCCAGTAGTCGGACAGGGGATTACTACGAGCAGTACTTC.

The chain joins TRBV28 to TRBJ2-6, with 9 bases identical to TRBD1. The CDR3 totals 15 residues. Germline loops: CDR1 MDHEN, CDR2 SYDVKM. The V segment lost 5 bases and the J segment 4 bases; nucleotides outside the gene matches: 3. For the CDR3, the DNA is TGTGCCAGCAGTAGACAGGGGGGAGGGGCCAACGTCCTGACTTTC. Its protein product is CASSRQGGGANVLTF. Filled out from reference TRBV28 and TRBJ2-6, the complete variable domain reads DVKVTQSSRYLVKRTGEKVFLECVQDMDHENMFWYRQDPGLGLRLIYFSYDVKMKEKGDIPEGYSVSREKKERFSLILESASTNQTSMYLCASSRQGGGANVLTFGAGSRLTVL.

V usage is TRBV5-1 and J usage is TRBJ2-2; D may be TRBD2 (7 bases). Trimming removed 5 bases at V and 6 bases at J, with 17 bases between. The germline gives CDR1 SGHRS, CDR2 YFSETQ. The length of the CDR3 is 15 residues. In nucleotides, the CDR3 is TGCGCCAGCAGTCCCACGGGGGGCAAGTCCGGGGAGCTGTTTTTT. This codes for CASSPTGGKSGELFF.